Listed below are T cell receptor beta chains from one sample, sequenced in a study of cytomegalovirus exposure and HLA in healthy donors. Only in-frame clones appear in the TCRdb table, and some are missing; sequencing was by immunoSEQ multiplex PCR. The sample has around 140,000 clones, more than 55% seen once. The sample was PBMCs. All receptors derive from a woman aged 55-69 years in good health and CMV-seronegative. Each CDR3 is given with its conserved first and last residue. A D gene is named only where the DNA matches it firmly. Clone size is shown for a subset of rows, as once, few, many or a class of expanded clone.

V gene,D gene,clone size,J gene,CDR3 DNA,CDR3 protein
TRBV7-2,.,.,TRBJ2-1,TGTGCCAGCAGCTTAGCGCACCAAGGGGTGAGCTCCTACAATGAGCAGTTCTTC,CASSLAHQGVSSYNEQFF
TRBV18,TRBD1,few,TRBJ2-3,TGTGCCAGCTCACCAGTGGAGGGACAGGGGCCAGATACGCAGTATTTT,CASSPVEGQGPDTQYF
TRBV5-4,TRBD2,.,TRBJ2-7,TGTGCCAGCAGCCCCGGGACTAGCGGGACGTCCTACGAGCAGTACTTC,CASSPGTSGTSYEQYF
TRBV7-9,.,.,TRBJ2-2,TGTGCCAGCAGCTTAGCAATGTCGGGCACCGGGGAGCTGTTTTTT,CASSLAMSGTGELFF
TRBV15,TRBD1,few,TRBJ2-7,TGTGCCACCAGCAGAGCAGGGGGAAGCTCCTACGAGCAGTACTTC,CATSRAGGSSYEQYF
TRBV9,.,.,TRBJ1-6,TGTGCCAGCAGCGTCGGGAGGGCTCGAAATTCACCCCTCCACTTT,CASSVGRARNSPLHF
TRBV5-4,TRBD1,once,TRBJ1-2,TGTGCCAGCAGCTTGGGTAGACTGGGACACAGGGGACGGGGCTACACCTTC,CASSLGRLGHRGRGYTF
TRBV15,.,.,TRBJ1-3,TGTGCCACCAGCAGAGAAGGGGCGAGGGGAAACACCATATATTTT,CATSREGARGNTIYF
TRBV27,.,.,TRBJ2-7,TGTGCCAGCAGTTCAGGGACTTCAAGGCAGTACTTC,CASSSGTSRQYF
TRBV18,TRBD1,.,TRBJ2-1,TGTGCCAGCTCTGGGACAGGGGGCGGATATGAGCAGTTCTTC,CASSGTGGGYEQFF
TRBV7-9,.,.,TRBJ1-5,TGTGCCAGCAGCTTAGCGAGCGGAGGGTTTGGCAATCAGCCCCAGCATTTT,CASSLASGGFGNQPQHF
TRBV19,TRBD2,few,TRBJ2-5,TGTGCCAGTAGTACCGGGGGGGGGCCCCGGGAGACCCAGTACTTC,CASSTGGGPRETQYF
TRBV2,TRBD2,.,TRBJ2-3,TGTGCCAGCAGTCATGTGGCTAGCGGGAGTCCAGATACGCAGTATTTT,CASSHVASGSPDTQYF
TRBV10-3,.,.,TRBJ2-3,TGTGCCATCAGTCTAGCGTTTGGCACAGATACGCAGTATTTT,CAISLAFGTDTQYF